Presented here are 30 T cell receptor beta chains from one specimen sequenced in a study of regulatory T cells in long-lasting Graves disease. The time point here: newly diagnosed GD, antithyroid drugs for less than 3 months. TCR sequences were obtained from RNA taken from PBMCs. Researchers made TCR beta libraries by using iRepertoire HTBI primers and running Arm-PCR on CDR3 regions. TCRdb processed the multiplex PCR reads anew with MiXCR; each CDR3 protein has one entry. The repertoire holds about 560,000 distinct CDR3 sequences, with 15% to 20% as singletons. The same sample was also studied in work on T cells in Graves' hyperthyroidism and ophthalmopathy.

The material sequenced was peripheral blood mononuclear cells (PBMCs), taken at new diagnosis, from a patient treated with antithyroid drugs. These TCRs come from a man younger than 30 with Graves disease.

This clonotype showed up just a few times. It may be a read error: a sequence one base away is much more abundant. This sequence joins TRBV30 and TRBJ1-6; D is uncertain. Germline CDR1 GTSNPN, CDR2 SVGIG (reference sequence). This CDR3 comprises 12 residues. Trimming removed 1 base from V and 7 bases from J, with 5 bases in between. CDR3 coding DNA: TGTGCCTGGAGTGCTTGGAATTCACCCCTCCACTTT. This codes for CAWSAWNSPLHF. Full variable domain (remainder filled in from reference TRBV30 and TRBJ1-6): SQTIHQWPATLVQPVGSPLSLECTVEGTSNPNLYWYRQAAGRGLQLLFYSVGIGQISSEVPQNLSASRPQDRQFILSSKKLLLSDSGFYLCAWSAWNSPLHFGNGTRLTVT.

Concerning this clonotype itself: This clone may be a read error of a much larger clone one base away. J is TRBJ2-3 and V is TRBV7-2; D is perhaps TRBD2 (5 bases). The end of the DNA is better explained by TRBJ2-5, so the J call may be wrong. The CDR3 has 13 residues. The germline V gene encodes CDR1 SGHTA and CDR2 FQGNSA. CDR3 amino acids: CASSLESGGTQYF. The DNA of the CDR3 is TGTGCCAGCAGCCTCGAGAGCGGCGGGACCCAGTACTTC.

This clonotype was detected many times. The genes are TRBV6-5 and TRBJ2-3; D could derive from TRBD1 or TRBD2 (5 bases each). V lost 0 bases to trimming and J lost 1 base, with 11 bases between them. CDR1 and CDR2 (germline): MNHEY, SVGAGI. This CDR3 spans 16 amino acids. CDR3: CASSYSPGHGTDTQYF. In DNA form, the CDR3 reads TGTGCCAGCAGTTACTCGCCGGGGCACGGCACAGATACGCAGTATTTT.

The J gene is TRBJ2-7, the V gene TRBV2, with 12 bases that match TRBD2. The CDR3 is made up of 13 amino acids. Germline CDR1 is SNHLY and CDR2 is FYNNEI. J gave up 10 bases and V 3 bases, and 4 bases lay outside the gene matches. The CDR3, as DNA: TGTGCCAGCAGTGATCTAGCGGGAGGGCGACAGTACTTC. This codes for CASSDLAGGRQYF.

This clonotype came up many times. The chain joins TRBV5-1 to TRBJ2-3; TRBD2 matches at 14 bases. The CDR3 runs to 16 residues. J was trimmed by 4 bases and V by 4 bases; bases with no gene match: 5. In germline, CDR1 is SGHRS, CDR2 YFSETQ. The CDR3 loop is CASSQGLAGAPDTQYF. CDR3 nucleotide sequence: TGCGCCAGCAGCCAGGGACTAGCGGGAGCCCCAGATACGCAGTATTTT.

This clonotype was counted ten times or more. The rearrangement joins TRBV15 to TRBJ1-4; D is unclear. Germline CDR1 reads LNHNV; CDR2 reads YYDKDF (reference sequence). V was clipped by 4 bases and J by 11 bases, with 23 bases between them. The CDR3 is 16 residues long. DNA for the CDR3: TGTGCCACCAGCACTAGCGCAAGAATCAAGGCCTTCAAACTGTTTTTT. Translating it yields CATSTSARIKAFKLFF.

This clonotype turned up a few times. The chain has TRBV4-1 and TRBJ2-5, with TRBD1 matching 7 bases. J lost 0 bases, V lost 4 bases, and 23 bases had no gene match. This CDR3 is built from 21 residues. Per the germline V gene, CDR1 is MGHRA and CDR2 is YSYEKL. Written as DNA, the CDR3 is TGCGCCAGCAGCCCGCGAGGACAGGACAGCTACCACTCACAGTACCAAGAGACCCAGTACTTC. Translation gives CASSPRGQDSYHSQYQETQYF.

The rearrangement links TRBV20-1 to TRBJ2-7, with 9 bases that match TRBD2. CDR1 DFQATT and CDR2 SNEGSKA come from the germline V gene (reference sequence). After removal of 5 bases from V and 7 bases from J, the junction contained 6 bases not matched to a gene. CDR3 size: 12 residues. The CDR3 loop reads CSALGLAGEQYF. DNA of the CDR3: TGCAGTGCTCTCGGTCTAGCGGGAGAGCAGTACTTC.

The genes are TRBV20-1 and TRBJ1-4; TRBD1 is a possible D gene (6 bases). The CDR3 consists of 13 residues. V dropped 6 bases and J dropped 2 bases, with 10 bases sitting between them. In germline, CDR1 is DFQATT, CDR2 SNEGSKA (reference sequence). The CDR3: CSAEGVTNEKLFF. CDR3 DNA: TGCAGTGCCGAGGGGGTGACTAATGAAAAACTGTTTTTT.

This clonotype was seen many times. The V call is TRBV29-1, the J call TRBJ1-2; D gene ambiguous. Germline CDR1 reads SQVTM; CDR2 reads ANQGSEA. V shed 4 bases and J shed 1 base, with 13 bases lying between them. The CDR3 extends over 14 amino acids. CDR3 DNA: TGCAGCGTTGTTGGCACATTAAGTAACTATGGCTACACCTTC. Its translation: CSVVGTLSNYGYTF.

This clonotype was recorded at least ten times. The V and J genes are TRBV30 and TRBJ2-4, with 7 bases identical to TRBD1. V was clipped by 6 bases and J by 8 bases; unmatched bases: 10. CDR1 is GTSNPN and CDR2 is SVGIG in the germline V gene (reference sequence). This CDR3 has 13 residues. Here the CDR3 reads CACNRGQGDIQYF. For the CDR3, the DNA is TGTGCCTGCAACAGGGGCCAGGGGGACATTCAGTACTTC.

V is TRBV19 and J is TRBJ1-1, with D uncertain. CDR1 and CDR2 (germline): LNHDA, SQIVND (reference sequence). Deletions cut 3 bases from V and 0 bases from J, with 8 bases between. The CDR3 consists of 14 residues. DNA of the CDR3: TGTGCCAGTAGTATTTGGCGGATGAACACTGAAGCTTTCTTT. Protein product: CASSIWRMNTEAFF.

The chain has TRBV29-1 and TRBJ2-3; D unresolved. CDR1 is SQVTM, CDR2 ANQGSEA, per germline. The CDR3 totals 10 residues. V gave up 7 bases and J gave up 4 bases, with 6 bases separating them. CDR3 nucleotide sequence: TGCAGCGCATTAGCAGATACGCAGTATTTT. This codes for CSALADTQYF.

This clonotype was counted at least ten times. The chain employs TRBV5-1 and TRBJ2-1; weak D call: TRBD2 (6 bases). Per germline, CDR1 SGHRS and CDR2 YFSETQ. The CDR3 spans 15 residues. The V gene lost 0 bases and the J gene lost 5 bases, with 12 bases spanning the gap. In DNA, the CDR3 is TGCGCCAGCAGCTTGGCCGGGGGAGCGGACAATGAGCAGTTCTTC. Translated: CASSLAGGADNEQFF.

About this clonotype: This may be a read error, as it is one base from a much larger clone. The rearrangement links TRBV29-1 to TRBJ2-7; weak D call: TRBD1 (5 bases). Germline values: CDR1 SQVTM, CDR2 ANQGSEA. The ends were cut back, 7 bases at V and 7 bases at J, with 20 bases in the middle. The CDR3 extends over 13 amino acids. CDR3 protein: CSARQSVLGEQYF. The DNA of the CDR3 is TGCAGCGCCCGACAGAGCGTATTGGGGGAGCAGTACTTC.

In its sample, this clonotype was seen a few times. The chain employs TRBV30 and TRBJ1-1; D possibly corresponds to TRBD1 (5 bases). This CDR3 spans 14 amino acids. Germline CDR1 reads GTSNPN; CDR2 reads SVGIG (reference sequence). The V gene lost 4 bases and the J gene lost 0 bases, with 12 bases spanning the gap. The CDR3 DNA is TGTGCCTGGACCCTAGGGGTTATGAACACTGAAGCTTTCTTT. Its protein is CAWTLGVMNTEAFF.

The rearrangement uses TRBV4-1 and TRBJ1-4; perhaps TRBD1 as D (6 bases). The ends were cut back, 3 bases at V and 12 bases at J, with 14 bases in the middle. Germline V CDR1 and CDR2: MGHRA, YSYEKL. This CDR3 is 13 amino acids long. The CDR3 reads CASSHIRQEELFF. The CDR3 DNA reads as TGCGCCAGCAGCCATATCAGACAGGAAGAACTGTTTTTT.

This clonotype was detected ten times or more. The gene calls are TRBV10-3 and TRBJ2-3, with 8 bases lining up with TRBD1. With V trimmed by 6 bases and J by 3 bases, 14 bases remained unmatched. CDR1 and CDR2 from the germline V gene are ENHRY and SYGVKD. This CDR3 has 17 residues. The CDR3 protein is CAISRGQVDRDTDTQYF. CDR3 nucleotides: TGTGCCATCAGCAGAGGGCAAGTGGACAGGGATACAGATACGCAGTATTTT.

This clonotype has at least ten counts. The chain couples TRBV28 to TRBJ1-1, with D maybe TRBD1 (6 bases). CDR3 length: 14 residues. The germline CDR1 and CDR2 sequences are MDHEN and SYDVKM. The DNA of the CDR3 is TGTGCTACCTGTGAGGGACACTCGGGGACTGAAGCTTTCTTT. It encodes CATCEGHSGTEAFF.

This clonotype was seen ten or more times. The chain couples TRBV7-9 to TRBJ2-1, with D perhaps TRBD1 (5 bases). This CDR3 is 17 amino acids long. The germline CDR1 and CDR2 sequences are SEHNR and FQNEAQ (reference sequence). The V and J ends lost 4 bases and 2 bases respectively, with 18 bases between them. CDR3 region: CASSSTPAGIPYNEQFF. The CDR3, as DNA: TGTGCCAGCAGCTCCACACCGGCAGGGATTCCCTACAATGAGCAGTTCTTC.

The J gene is TRBJ2-5, the V gene TRBV6-1, with TRBD1 identical over 8 bases. In germline, CDR1 is MNHNS, CDR2 SASEGT. The CDR3 is made up of 14 amino acids. Trimming at V came to 6 bases and at J to 5 bases, leaving 8 bases not matched to a gene. CDR3 nucleotide sequence: TGTGCCAGCAGATTCCAGGGGGCCGGGGAGACCCAGTACTTC. It codes for CASRFQGAGETQYF.

This clonotype was recorded at least ten times. This chain connects TRBV7-6 to TRBJ2-1, with 12 bases fitting TRBD2. The V gene's germline CDR1 is SGHVS and CDR2 FNYEAQ. V lost 1 base to trimming and J lost 2 bases; unmatched junction nucleotides: 9. This CDR3 is built from 19 residues. As DNA, the CDR3 is TGTGCCAGCAGCTTAGAAGTACTAGCGGGAGGAAGAACCTACAATGAGCAGTTCTTC. Translation gives CASSLEVLAGGRTYNEQFF.

This chain joins TRBV7-3 and TRBJ2-5, with TRBD1 matching over 8 bases. The CDR3 sequence is 16 residues long. Trimming at V came to 2 bases and at J to 1 base, leaving 6 bases not matched to a gene. From germline, CDR1 is SGHTA and CDR2 FQGTGA. The CDR3 region is CASSLGQGAFQETQYF. The CDR3 DNA sequence: TGTGCCAGCAGCTTAGGGCAGGGGGCCTTCCAAGAGACCCAGTACTTC.

This clonotype was counted ten times or more. The gene calls are TRBV27 and TRBJ2-3, with 8 bases matching TRBD1. The V gene end was trimmed by 2 bases and the J gene end by 2 bases; junction bases not matched to a gene: 3. The V gene's germline CDR1 is MNHEY and CDR2 SMNVEV (reference sequence). This CDR3 spans 15 amino acids. Here the CDR3 DNA reads TGTGCCAGCAGTTTAGGGACAGGCGCCACAGATACGCAGTATTTT. This codes for CASSLGTGATDTQYF.

This clonotype was detected a few times. The rearrangement links TRBV11-3 to TRBJ2-1; D possibly corresponds to TRBD2 (7 bases). V was cut by 5 bases and J by 3 bases, with 17 bases left in between. This CDR3 has 16 residues. Germline assignment: CDR1 SGHNT and CDR2 YENEEA. The CDR3 nucleotides are TGTGCCAGCAGCGCAAACCGGGGGGCCATCTACAATGAGCAGTTCTTC. It codes for CASSANRGAIYNEQFF.

This clonotype was found a few times. This sequence joins TRBV6-1 and TRBJ1-2; D is unresolved. CDR1 and CDR2 (germline): MNHNS, SASEGT. This CDR3 is built from 11 residues. The V end was cut by 3 bases, the J end by 7 bases, with 6 bases between. CDR3 sequence: CASSDRLGYTF. The CDR3 nucleotides read TGTGCCAGCAGTGACAGGCTTGGCTACACCTTC.

This clonotype was seen ten or more times. The V and J genes are TRBV28 and TRBJ2-1; TRBD2 aligns across 11 bases. Germline V gene data show CDR1 as MDHEN and CDR2 as SYDVKM. Trimming at V came to 6 bases and at J to 4 bases, leaving 8 bases not matched to a gene. There are 16 residues in the CDR3. CDR3: CASRPMGTSGYNEQFF. Written as DNA, the CDR3 is TGTGCCAGCAGACCAATGGGGACTAGCGGATACAATGAGCAGTTCTTC.

Only a few counts were recorded for this clonotype. The chain couples TRBV7-9 to TRBJ1-5; weak D call: TRBD1 (6 bases). Germline CDR1 reads SEHNR; CDR2 reads FQNEAQ (reference sequence). The germline V and J ends were trimmed by 5 bases and 1 base, with 9 bases remaining between them. The CDR3 is made up of 14 amino acids. CDR3 DNA: TGTGCCAGCAGCCACGACAGGAGCAATCAGCCCCAGCATTTT. It codes for CASSHDRSNQPQHF.

The chain recombines TRBV12-3 or TRBV12-4 with TRBJ1-4, with D maybe TRBD1 (5 bases). The germline V and J ends were trimmed by 6 bases and 8 bases, with 13 bases remaining between them. This CDR3 region has 13 residues. The CDR3 coding sequence is TGTGCCAGCAGCCGGGGGGGGGAAGAAAAACTGTTTTTT. Amino acid sequence: CASSRGGEEKLFF.

There are many counts of this clonotype. This chain links TRBV5-6 with TRBJ2-7; 10 nucleotides line up with TRBD1. The germline CDR1 and CDR2 sequences are SGHDT and YYEEEE. CDR3 length: 13 residues. V dropped 6 bases and J dropped 6; count of bases not matched to a gene: 6. The CDR3 sequence: CASNDRGLIEQYF. The CDR3 bases are TGTGCCAGCAACGACAGGGGGCTCATCGAGCAGTACTTC.